The rows below give T cell receptor beta chains drawn from one sample of a study of cytomegalovirus exposure and HLA in healthy donors. The table came from immunoSEQ multiplex PCR; TCRdb's copy has only in-frame clones and leaves some out. The sample shows 90,000 to 110,000 clones, 76% of them seen only once. The sequenced material came from PBMCs. All receptors derive from a woman in her fifties or sixties in good health and CMV-seropositive. Both conserved end residues are part of each CDR3. The order of the fields is J gene, clone size, V gene, D gene, CDR3 DNA, CDR3 protein. The D gene is left open where the match is weak. Expanded clones are given a class, and other clones once, few, many or no size at all.

TRBJ1-2 | . | TRBV2 | . | TGTGCCAGCAGTGAAATATGGGCAGGGGTGGTCTACACCTTC | CASSEIWAGVVYTF
TRBJ2-2 | few | TRBV19 | . | TGTGCCAGTAGTATAGTATTCCAGGGGGGCACCGGGGAGCTGTTTTTT | CASSIVFQGGTGELFF
TRBJ1-1 | . | TRBV6-6 | TRBD1 | TGTGCCAGCAGTACACAGGGGGGCACTGAAGCTTTCTTT | CASSTQGGTEAFF
TRBJ1-2 | . | TRBV14 | TRBD1 | TGTGCCAGCAGCCAGGGACAGGGGGACGGCTACACCTTC | CASSQGQGDGYTF
TRBJ1-4 | . | TRBV19 | . | TGTGCCAGTAGTACTACAGGGTCAATGAGTGAAAAACTGTTTTTT | CASSTTGSMSEKLFF
TRBJ1-5 | . | TRBV27 | . | TGTGCCAGCAGTCCGGGGACAACCATGGCGCCCCAGCATTTT | CASSPGTTMAPQHF
TRBJ2-1 | few | TRBV2 | TRBD1 | TGTGCCAGCAGCAACCGGGACAGGGGCAATGAGCAGTTCTTC | CASSNRDRGNEQFF
TRBJ1-4 | . | TRBV6-5 | . | TGTGCCAGCAGCCCGGGGGATGAAAAACTGTTTTTT | CASSPGDEKLFF
TRBJ2-7 | . | TRBV4-3 | TRBD1 | TGCGCCAGCAGCCAATTCCAGGGGGTGTACGAGCAGTACTTC | CASSQFQGVYEQYF
TRBJ2-1 | . | TRBV7-6 | . | TGTGCCAGCAGCCGACGGGAGAACCGCTACAATGAGCAGTTCTTC | CASSRRENRYNEQFF
TRBJ2-7 | . | TRBV6-5 | . | TGTGCCAGCAGTTATACGGGCTCCTACGAGCAGTACTTC | CASSYTGSYEQYF
TRBJ1-1 | . | TRBV18 | TRBD1 | TGTGCCAGCTCACCCGGGACAGACACTGAAGCTTTCTTT | CASSPGTDTEAFF
TRBJ2-5 | . | TRBV7-2 | . | TGTGCCAGCAGCTTAGCGGCTGGGACCCAGTACTTC | CASSLAAGTQYF
TRBJ2-7 | . | TRBV7-6 | . | TGTGCCAGCAGCTTAGAGGGGGGGCTTTCCTACGAGCAGTACTTC | CASSLEGGLSYEQYF
TRBJ2-4 | . | TRBV4-3 | TRBD2 | TGCGCCAGCAGCCGGTCCGCCGGTATAGCGGGAGAGGGGGCCAAAAACATTCAGTACTTC | CASSRSAGIAGEGAKNIQYF
TRBJ1-2 | once | TRBV6-1 | . | TGTGCCAGCAGTGACCCAGGGTTTAACTATGGCTACACCTTC | CASSDPGFNYGYTF
TRBJ1-2 | . | TRBV2 | . | TGTGCCAGCCGGGAGGACATGCGCTATGGCTACACCTTC | CASREDMRYGYTF
TRBJ2-1 | . | TRBV5-1 | TRBD2 | TGCGCCAGCAGCGGGGGGACTAGCGGGGGCATTAATGAGCAGTTCTTC | CASSGGTSGGINEQFF
TRBJ2-2 | . | TRBV9 | TRBD1 | TGTGCCAGCAGCGTAGCCGGACAGGGGGCCGCCGGGGAGCTGTTTTTT | CASSVAGQGAAGELFF
TRBJ1-2 | . | TRBV5-1 | TRBD1 | TGCGCCAGCAGCTTGGACGGGACAGGGAACTATGGCTACACCTTC | CASSLDGTGNYGYTF
TRBJ2-1 | . | TRBV7-7 | TRBD2 | TGTGCCAGCAGCCCCTCCAGCGGGAGGAAGGGTGAGCAGTTCTTC | CASSPSSGRKGEQFF
TRBJ2-7 | once | TRBV6-6 | . | TGTGCCAGCTTACCCCAACAGGGTTCCTACGAGCAGTACTTC | CASLPQQGSYEQYF